The source of this T cell receptor (beta chain) is a study of a mutant IDH1 vaccine in newly diagnosed glioma. Study-wide background: The study started vaccination 4-6 weeks after radiotherapy alone, or with temozolomide cycles. Treated patients, approximately 60% male and roughly 40% female, averaged roughly 43 years of age. Standard pretreatment was either radiotherapy, temozolomide, or, for most, radiochemotherapy with temozolomide.

The data were produced by immunoSEQ multiplex PCR, yet TCRdb's version contains in-frame clones alone and is incomplete. The table lists roughly 60,000 clones, around 83% of them singletons. This clone was seen a few times. No antigen is known for it. The CDR3 is made up of 17 amino acids. The J segment lost 4 bases and the V segment lost 1 base, leaving 11 bases of the junction unmatched. Germline values: CDR1 SEHNR, CDR2 FQNEAQ (reference sequence). Time point reported: week 23, last vaccination. Each vaccine dose was 300 ug of mutant IDH1 20-mer peptide, with topical imiquimod. This TCR derives from a man aged 25 to 45 with glioma. The sample was PBMCs, taken from a glioma patient whose treatment included an IDH1 peptide vaccine. This chain uses TRBV7-9 with TRBJ1-1; 8 bases match TRBD1. Here the CDR3 DNA reads TGTGCCAGCAGCTTAGGAGGGCAGGGGGCGCGGAGCACTGAAGCTTTCTTT. This encodes CASSLGGQGARSTEAFF. Variable domain in full (rest from reference TRBV7-9 and TRBJ1-1): DTGVSQNPRHKITKRGQNVTFRCDPISEHNRLYWYRQTLGQGPEFLTYFQNEAQLEKSRLLSDRFSAERPKGSFSTLEIQRTEQGDSAMYLCASSLGGQGARSTEAFFGQGTRLTVV.